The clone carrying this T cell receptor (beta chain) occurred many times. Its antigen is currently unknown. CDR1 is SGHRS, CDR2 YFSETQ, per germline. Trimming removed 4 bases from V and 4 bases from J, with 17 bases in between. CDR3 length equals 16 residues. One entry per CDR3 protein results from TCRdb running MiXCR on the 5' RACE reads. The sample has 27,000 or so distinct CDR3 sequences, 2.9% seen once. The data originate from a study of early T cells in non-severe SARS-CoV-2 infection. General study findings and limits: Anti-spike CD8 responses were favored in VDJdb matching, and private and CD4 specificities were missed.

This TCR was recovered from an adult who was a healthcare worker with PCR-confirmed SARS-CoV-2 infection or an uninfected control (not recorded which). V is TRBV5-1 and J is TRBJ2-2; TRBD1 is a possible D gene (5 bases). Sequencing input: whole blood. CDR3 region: CASSPLDRGGTGELFF. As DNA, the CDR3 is TGCGCCAGCAGCCCGCTTGATAGGGGCGGCACCGGGGAGCTGTTTTTT.